This TCR beta chain was sequenced for a study of blood T cell repertoires in COVID-19. The data were produced by immunoSEQ multiplex PCR, yet TCRdb's version contains in-frame clones alone and is incomplete. The sample contains some 140,000 clones, around three quarters of which appear only once. The CDR3 consists of 16 residues. Germline CDR1 is SGHKS and CDR2 is YYEKEE (reference sequence). Losses at the gene ends were 3 bases for V and 13 bases for J; bases not matched to a gene: 17. Sequenced input: peripheral blood. The sequence was obtained from a human donor in a cohort sampled during active COVID-19. The chain links TRBV5-5 to TRBJ2-1; 9 bases map to TRBD1. CDR3 DNA: TGTGCCAGCAGCTATGGTACCCGGGACAGGGACCTTTCCCAGTTCTTC. Translated: CASSYGTRDRDLSQFF.